These 16 T cell receptor beta chains were sequenced from one sample in a study of relationships among human T cell subsets. Naive plus transitional T cells were isolated with anti-CD45RA microbeads from pooled CD4+ and CD8+ T cells. The T cell receptor alpha and beta CDR3 regions were amplified from mRNA by semiquantitative ARM-PCR. ARM-PCR used tagged nested gene-specific primers, then communal superprimers for exponential amplification. Each CDR3 protein gets one entry after TCRdb re-called the multiplex PCR reads with MiXCR. The profile shows 7,000 to 8,500 distinct CDR3 sequences, 70% of them singletons. Sequenced: naive and transitional (CD45RA+) T cells sorted from blood. Every receptor here comes from a man aged 35-49 years in good health.

The chain couples TRBV2 to TRBJ1-3; the D is unclear. Germline-derived CDR1 and CDR2 are SNHLY and FYNNEI. This CDR3 contains 15 residues. The ends were cut back, 6 bases at V and 0 bases at J, with 12 bases in the middle. CDR3 sequence: CASREGILSGNTIYF. The DNA for the CDR3 is TGTGCCAGCAGAGAGGGCATCCTCTCTGGAAACACCATATATTTT.

This clonotype showed up just once. The chain employs TRBV30 and TRBJ2-3, with unresolved D. CDR1 and CDR2 (germline): GTSNPN, SVGIG (reference sequence). The CDR3 is made up of 14 amino acids. Trimming shortened V by 0 bases and J by 3 bases, and 10 bases separated the two germline ends. The CDR3 region is CAWSVLGRTDTQYF. The CDR3 DNA follows: TGTGCCTGGAGTGTATTGGGCAGGACAGATACGCAGTATTTT.

The V call is TRBV13, the J call TRBJ2-1; 7 nucleotides align to TRBD2. In germline, CDR1 is PRHDT, CDR2 FYEKMQ (reference sequence). Trimming at V came to 1 base and at J to 7 bases, leaving 7 bases not matched to a gene. The CDR3 extends over 15 amino acids. The CDR3 bases are TGTGCCAGCAGCTTAGTAGCGGGTACGGGAAATGAGCAGTTCTTC. Encoded protein: CASSLVAGTGNEQFF.

The chain carries TRBV25-1 and TRBJ2-7, with D unresolved. The CDR3 is made up of 12 amino acids. Germline assignment: CDR1 MGHDK and CDR2 SYGVNS. V was trimmed by 3 bases and J by 6 bases, leaving 9 bases between them. The DNA for the CDR3 is TGTGCCAGCAGTGAGTTTGTTGCCGAGCAGTACTTC. This translates into CASSEFVAEQYF.

The V gene is TRBV29-1, the J gene TRBJ2-3, with TRBD2 identical over 8 bases. Unmatched junction bases numbered 9, after V lost 1 base and J lost 0 bases. In germline, CDR1 is SQVTM, CDR2 ANQGSEA. The CDR3 has 17 residues. The chain's CDR3 is CSVEVPYSGVSTDTQYF. Written as DNA, the CDR3 is TGCAGCGTTGAAGTTCCTTATAGCGGGGTTAGCACAGATACGCAGTATTTT.

J is TRBJ2-7 and V is TRBV5-1, with 9 positions matching TRBD2. J lost 0 bases, V lost 5 bases, and 12 bases had no gene match. The CDR3 consists of 17 residues. Germline loops: CDR1 SGHRS, CDR2 YFSETQ. The CDR3 DNA reads TGCGCCAGCAGGATCGTCGCGGGAGGGCCGAGCTCCTACGAGCAGTACTTC. Protein sequence: CASRIVAGGPSSYEQYF.

The chain couples TRBV7-6 to TRBJ1-1, with D possibly matching TRBD1 (5 bases). Trimming cost V 5 bases and J 1 base, with 17 bases left between them. The CDR3 loop spans 16 amino acids. Germline CDR1 and CDR2: SGHVS and FNYEAQ. CDR3 sequence: CASSIDSLLKNTEAFF. CDR3 bases: TGTGCCAGCAGCATCGACAGCCTCCTAAAGAACACTGAAGCTTTCTTT.

V usage is TRBV30 and J usage is TRBJ2-5; 8 bases match TRBD2. V shed 3 bases and J 5 bases; nucleotides not matched to a gene: 5. The CDR3 covers 13 residues. CDR1 is GTSNPN, CDR2 SVGIG, per germline (reference sequence). DNA of the CDR3: TGTGCCTGGAGCCGGACTAGCCCCGAGACCCAGTACTTC. Protein: CAWSRTSPETQYF. Combining the CDR3 with reference TRBV30 and TRBJ2-5 gives the whole variable domain SQTIHQWPATLVQPVGSPLSLECTVEGTSNPNLYWYRQAAGRGLQLLFYSVGIGQISSEVPQNLSASRPQDRQFILSSKKLLLSDSGFYLCAWSRTSPETQYFGPGTRLLVL.

The V gene is TRBV5-1, the J gene TRBJ2-1; 7 bases line up with TRBD2. Losses at the gene ends were 3 bases for V and 5 bases for J; bases not matched to a gene: 8. The CDR3 has 15 residues. CDR1 SGHRS and CDR2 YFSETQ come from the germline V gene. CDR3: CASSWRSGAHNEQFF. The DNA of the CDR3 is TGCGCCAGCAGCTGGAGAAGCGGGGCCCACAATGAGCAGTTCTTC.

This clonotype was counted only a few times. V usage is TRBV11-2 and J usage is TRBJ2-1, with a tentative D call TRBD1 (5 bases). Germline lookup yields CDR1 SGHAT and CDR2 FQNNGV. V lost 1 base and J lost 5, with 12 bases in between. The CDR3 runs to 15 residues. CDR3 loop: CASSLGQGRDNEQFF. CDR3 sequence (DNA): TGTGCCAGCAGCTTAGGCCAGGGAAGGGACAATGAGCAGTTCTTC.

This clonotype appeared a few times. V and J are TRBV19 and TRBJ2-5, with 7 bases matching TRBD2. CDR1 and CDR2 from the germline V gene are LNHDA and SQIVND (reference sequence). The CDR3 covers 15 residues. Trimming cost V 1 base and J 2 bases; bases outside gene matches: 4. DNA of the CDR3: TGTGCCAGTAGTATAGGGCTAGCGGCTCAAGAGACCCAGTACTTC. It is translated as CASSIGLAAQETQYF. Together with reference TRBV19 and TRBJ2-5, the CDR3 gives the full variable domain: DGGITQSPKYLFRKEGQNVTLSCEQNLNHDAMYWYRQDPGQGLRLIYYSQIVNDFQKGDIAEGYSVSREKKESFPLTVTSAQKNPTAFYLCASSIGLAAQETQYFGPGTRLLVL.

The chain employs TRBV29-1 and TRBJ2-1; 8 positions match TRBD1. In germline, CDR1 is SQVTM, CDR2 ANQGSEA. The CDR3 extends over 14 amino acids. After removal of 3 bases from V and 6 bases from J, the junction contained 7 bases not matched to a gene. The DNA for the CDR3 is TGCAGCGTTGAGTCTGGGACAGGTCGCAATGAGCAGTTCTTC. Translated: CSVESGTGRNEQFF.

J is TRBJ2-3 and V is TRBV4-1; maybe TRBD2 (5 bases). The CDR3 runs 14 residues. The ends were cut back, 4 bases at V and 4 bases at J, with 12 bases in the middle. CDR1 and CDR2 from the germline V gene are MGHRA and YSYEKL. CDR3 sequence: CASSRTADPDTQYF. CDR3 DNA: TGCGCCAGCAGCCGGACTGCGGATCCAGATACGCAGTATTTT.

The chain has TRBV11-2 and TRBJ2-3; D possibly corresponds to TRBD2 (5 bases). The germline V and J ends were trimmed by 3 bases and 5 bases, with 21 bases remaining between them. The CDR3 sequence is 17 residues long. Germline CDR1 SGHAT, CDR2 FQNNGV. The CDR3 here is CASSLLPDLSRGDTQYF. The CDR3 DNA reads TGTGCCAGCAGCTTGCTACCGGACCTTAGCCGGGGAGATACGCAGTATTTT.

The CDR3 DNA follows: TGCAGTGCTAGTTCCGGGACAGGGAACTATGGCTACACCTTC. This encodes CSASSGTGNYGYTF. V and J are TRBV20-1 and TRBJ1-2; 9 nucleotides agree with TRBD1. Germline-derived CDR1 and CDR2 are DFQATT and SNEGSKA (reference sequence). This CDR3 is built from 14 residues. Unmatched junction bases numbered 4, after V lost 3 bases and J lost 2 bases.

Here the CDR3 DNA reads TGTGCCAGCAGTTTATTGGACACTGCGGACGGGGAGCTGTTTTTT. It is translated as CASSLLDTADGELFF. The V and J genes are TRBV28 and TRBJ2-2; D may be TRBD1 (5 bases). CDR3 size: 15 residues. Trimming left V 1 base short and J 7 bases short, with 13 bases between. CDR1 is MDHEN and CDR2 is SYDVKM in the germline V gene.